This entry lists 22 T cell receptor beta chains sequenced from one sample in a study of multiple sclerosis patients with progressive multifocal leukoencephalopathy. Clones were read by immunoSEQ multiplex PCR, and TCRdb kept only the in-frame ones, dropping some. The table includes 30,000 or so clones, about 88% detected once. Described time point: before natalizumab initiation. Sample: PBMCs. The receptors here all came from a human donor with multiple sclerosis.

This clone was counted a single time. V usage is TRBV9 and J usage is TRBJ1-1; D may be TRBD1 (5 bases). The length of the CDR3 is 13 residues. Deletions cut 4 bases from V and 8 bases from J, with 15 bases between. The germline gives CDR1 SGDLS, CDR2 YYNGEE. The CDR3 is CASSPVGEAEAFF. The CDR3 DNA reads TGTGCCAGCAGCCCAGTGGGGGAAGCCGAAGCTTTCTTT. The full variable domain, with the rest looked up from reference TRBV9 and TRBJ1-1, is DSGVTQTPKHLITATGQRVTLRCSPRSGDLSVYWYQQSLDQGLQFLIQYYNGEERAKGNILERFSAQQFPDLHSELNLSSLELGDSALYFCASSPVGEAEAFFGQGTRLTVV.

V usage is TRBV7-6 and J usage is TRBJ2-1, with D possibly being TRBD2 (5 bases). The CDR3 is made up of 15 amino acids. Germline lookup yields CDR1 SGHVS and CDR2 FNYEAQ. Trimming left V 1 base short and J 2 bases short, with 9 bases between. The CDR3 loop reads CASSLDPGAYNEQFF. CDR3 nucleotide sequence: TGTGCCAGCAGCTTAGACCCCGGGGCCTACAATGAGCAGTTCTTC. The variable domain in full, completed from reference TRBV7-6 and TRBJ2-1, reads GAGVSQSPRYKVTKRGQDVALRCDPISGHVSLYWYRQALGQGPEFLTYFNYEAQQDKSGLPNDRFSAERPEGSISTLTIQRTEQRDSAMYRCASSLDPGAYNEQFFGPGTRLTVL.

The chain recombines TRBV7-8 with TRBJ2-1, with D possibly being TRBD1 (5 bases). With 1 base removed from V and 7 bases from J, the gap between germline ends came to 8 bases. The CDR3 is 13 amino acids. Germline V lookup: CDR1 SGHVS, CDR2 FQNEAQ. Here the CDR3 DNA reads TGTGCCAGCAGCTTAGACAGGTTGAATGAGCAGTTCTTC. Amino acids: CASSLDRLNEQFF.

The rearrangement uses TRBV7-2 and TRBJ1-2; D is unclear. Trimming cost V 0 bases and J 4 bases, with 9 bases left between them. The CDR3 covers 14 residues. Germline V CDR1 and CDR2: SGHTA, FQGNSA. CDR3 region: CASSLATASYGYTF. Here the CDR3 DNA reads TGTGCCAGCAGCTTAGCCACAGCCTCCTATGGCTACACCTTC.

The chain employs TRBV18 and TRBJ1-5; 7 bases are shared with TRBD1. The germline CDR1 and CDR2 sequences are KGHSH and LQKENI. The V segment lost 6 bases and the J segment 8 bases; nucleotides outside the gene matches: 7. This CDR3 is 13 amino acids long. The chain's CDR3 is CASSDRDSEPQHF. CDR3 sequence (DNA): TGTGCCAGCTCCGACAGGGATAGCGAGCCCCAGCATTTT.

The chain is built from TRBV4-3 and TRBJ2-2; 11 bases match TRBD2. The CDR3 is 19 residues long. CDR1 is LGHNA, CDR2 YSLEER, per germline. Unmatched junction bases numbered 8, after V lost 0 bases and J lost 2 bases. The CDR3 loop reads CASSQDLAGGPGNTGELFF. The CDR3 nucleotides are TGCGCCAGCAGCCAAGATTTAGCGGGAGGGCCGGGAAACACCGGGGAGCTGTTTTTT.

This chain links TRBV19 with TRBJ2-5; 12 bases align to TRBD2. The J call is in doubt because the DNA end fits TRBJ2-7 better. Germline CDR1 reads LNHDA; CDR2 reads SQIVND (reference sequence). The CDR3 runs 15 residues. The CDR3: CASSGTSGPSYEQYF. For the CDR3, the DNA is TGTGCCAGTAGTGGGACTAGCGGGCCTTCCTACGAGCAGTACTTC.

The chain couples TRBV28 to TRBJ1-5; maybe TRBD1 (5 bases). The CDR3 covers 16 residues. Germline CDR1 and CDR2: MDHEN and SYDVKM. Trimming took off 3 bases at V and 8 bases at J, with 20 bases between the two ends. In nucleotides, the CDR3 is TGTGCCAGCAGTTTGGTCCGAGGGGCATCGAGAGAGCCCCAGCATTTT. Protein product: CASSLVRGASREPQHF.

The V gene is TRBV5-3, the J gene TRBJ2-4, with 7 bases fitting TRBD1. TRBV5-3 is an ORF, with its function uncertain. The CDR3 sequence is 18 residues long. V dropped 4 bases and J dropped 0; count of bases not matched to a gene: 13. The CDR3 loop is CARSLGTASKGAKNIQYF. As DNA, the CDR3 is TGTGCCAGAAGCCTTGGGACAGCCTCTAAAGGAGCCAAAAACATTCAGTACTTC.

This chain uses TRBV2 with TRBJ2-3, with 9 bases aligning to TRBD1. The ends lost 8 bases at V and 0 bases at J; junction bases unmatched: 6. Germline CDR1 and CDR2: SNHLY and FYNNEI. The CDR3 has 15 residues. The DNA of the CDR3 is TGTGCCAGCTCGACACAGGGGGCGAGCACAGATACGCAGTATTTT. It specifies CASSTQGASTDTQYF.

The chain carries TRBV6-1 and TRBJ2-1; 12 bases match TRBD2. There are 15 residues in the CDR3. Germline assignment: CDR1 MNHNS and CDR2 SASEGT. After removal of 0 bases from V and 6 bases from J, the junction contained 0 bases not matched to a gene. The CDR3 nucleotides are TGTGCCAGCAGTGAAGCGACTAGCGGGAGCAATGAGCAGTTCTTC. It encodes CASSEATSGSNEQFF.

The V gene is TRBV5-1, the J gene TRBJ2-7; the D is unclear. CDR1 SGHRS and CDR2 YFSETQ come from the germline V gene. V was shortened by 4 bases and J by 4 bases, with 9 bases between the two germline ends. This CDR3 spans 12 amino acids. CDR3 sequence reads: CASSPDVYEQYF. CDR3 DNA sequence: TGCGCCAGCAGCCCCGACGTTTACGAGCAGTACTTC.

The chain carries TRBV20-1 and TRBJ2-5; no clear D gene. Trimming pared 1 base from V and 5 bases from J, leaving 2 bases between. CDR3 length: 10 residues. Germline CDR1 reads DFQATT; CDR2 reads SNEGSKA (reference sequence). The CDR3 sequence is CSARGETQYF. DNA for the CDR3: TGCAGTGCTAGAGGCGAGACCCAGTACTTC.

This chain links TRBV18 with TRBJ2-5, with D possibly TRBD2 on 6 matching bases. The germline V gene encodes CDR1 KGHSH and CDR2 LQKENI. Trimming stripped 2 bases from V and 1 base from J, with 14 bases between. There are 16 residues in the CDR3. The CDR3 region has the DNA TGTGCCAGCTCACCAGAGTCCGGACTACGCCAAGAGACCCAGTACTTC. Translation gives CASSPESGLRQETQYF.

The chain uses TRBV7-2 and TRBJ2-3; D gene unclear. The ends were cut back, 2 bases at V and 2 bases at J, with 5 bases in the middle. The CDR3 spans 13 residues. Germline CDR1 reads SGHTA; CDR2 reads FQGNSA. The CDR3 coding sequence is TGTGCCAGCAGCTTACGTCCCACAGATACGCAGTATTTT. Translating gives CASSLRPTDTQYF.

To note about this clone: An end of the junction does not agree with germline; a read error may underlie this. The chain recombines TRBV6-5 with TRBJ2-3; 8 nucleotides line up with TRBD1. Germline loops: CDR1 MNHEY, CDR2 SVGAGI. The CDR3 runs 12 residues. The DNA of the CDR3 is TGTGCCAGCAGTTACTCGGGGGACAGGTGGAAGTTT. Translation gives CASSYSGDRWKF.

The chain uses TRBV6-5 and TRBJ2-7; TRBD2 aligns across 14 bases. This CDR3 contains 16 residues. V shed 2 bases, J shed 7 bases, and the junction held 7 bases outside the gene matches. The germline V gene encodes CDR1 MNHEY and CDR2 SVGAGI. CDR3 coding DNA: TGTGCCAGCAGTTACCAGGGACTAGCGGGAGTCGGAGAGCAGTACTTC. It codes for CASSYQGLAGVGEQYF.

V and J are TRBV29-1 and TRBJ2-5; 7 bases map to TRBD2. The CDR3 covers 13 residues. CDR1 is SQVTM, CDR2 ANQGSEA, per germline. V was pared by 4 bases and J by 1 base, with 3 bases of the junction left unmatched. In nucleotides, the CDR3 is TGCAGCGTTGGGGGACTAACCCAAGAGACCCAGTACTTC. Translation gives CSVGGLTQETQYF.

The chain recombines TRBV19 with TRBJ1-2; D is unclear. Deletions cut 2 bases from V and 8 bases from J, with 15 bases between. CDR1 is LNHDA, CDR2 SQIVND, per germline (reference sequence). The CDR3 totals 14 residues. The CDR3: CASSISSLRVGYTF. The CDR3 nucleotides are TGTGCCAGTAGTATAAGCTCCCTTAGGGTGGGCTACACCTTC.

CDR3 coding DNA: TGTGCCAGCAGCTTCCGGGGTAGCTACGAGCAGTACTTC. Protein: CASSFRGSYEQYF. V and J are TRBV11-1 and TRBJ2-7, with D possibly being TRBD2 (5 bases). This CDR3 contains 13 residues. Germline CDR1 reads SGHAT; CDR2 reads FQDESV (reference sequence). The germline V and J ends were trimmed by 3 bases and 3 bases, with 9 bases remaining between them. The full variable domain, in which reference TRBV11-1 and TRBJ2-7 provide the parts outside the CDR3, is EAEVAQSPRYKITEKSQAVAFWCDPISGHATLYWYRQILGQGPELLVQFQDESVVDDSQLPKDRFSAERLKGVDSTLKIQPAELGDSAMYLCASSFRGSYEQYFGPGTRLTVT.

The J gene is TRBJ2-1, the V gene TRBV6-5, with D perhaps being TRBD1 or TRBD2 (5 bases each). V lost 0 bases to trimming and J lost 3 bases, with 9 bases between them. The CDR3 extends over 15 amino acids. Germline V gene sequence: CDR1 MNHEY, CDR2 SVGAGI. Here the CDR3 reads CASSYSGAFYNEQFF. In DNA form, the CDR3 reads TGTGCCAGCAGTTACTCCGGGGCCTTCTACAATGAGCAGTTCTTC.

The V gene is TRBV7-2, the J gene TRBJ2-7; no reliable D call. Trimming cost V 1 base and J 3 bases, with 7 bases left between them. Germline V lookup: CDR1 SGHTA, CDR2 FQGNSA. This CDR3 contains 13 residues. This CDR3 is CASSLVQFYEQYF. The CDR3 DNA reads TGTGCCAGCAGCTTAGTTCAGTTCTACGAGCAGTACTTC.